This T cell receptor (beta chain) was observed in a study of response to subunit inactivated influenza vaccine. The study's findings and limits: Every seasonal influenza vaccination brings in few new T cells, the authors suggested.

This clonotype has more than one count but fewer than ten. Antigen: not known. TCRdb called the RT-PCR reads again in MiXCR, with one record for every CDR3 protein. The table has some 800,000 distinct CDR3 sequences, roughly 20% seen once; the top ten hold roughly 10%. The CDR3 is made up of 14 amino acids. Germline V CDR1 and CDR2: LGHNA, YSLEER. The V end was cut by 1 base, the J end by 0 bases, with 6 bases between. The specimen comprised PBMCs from blood, sampled more than 4 days after vaccination. The receptor was isolated from a man aged 50-59 years who received an inactivated influenza vaccine. V and J are TRBV4-3 and TRBJ1-1; D perhaps matches TRBD1 (5 bases). The CDR3: CASSQGGVNTEAFF. The CDR3 coding sequence is TGCGCCAGCAGCCAAGGAGGGGTGAACACTGAAGCTTTCTTT.